The 16 T cell receptor beta chains in this list originate from one sample, sequenced in a study of identical twins. Each CDR3 protein is one row after TCRdb ran MiXCR on the 5' RACE reads. The table records about 720,000 distinct CDR3 sequences, 18% of them present only once. These data are also associated with another study on T cells expressing NK-cell markers.

The sequenced sample was PBMCs. These TCRs come from a woman between 18 and 29 years old in good health.

This clonotype was found a few times. J is TRBJ2-1 and V is TRBV19, with 10 bases identical to TRBD2. Germline CDR1 reads LNHDA; CDR2 reads SQIVND (reference sequence). The J segment lost 4 bases and the V segment lost 5 bases, leaving 5 bases of the junction unmatched. The CDR3 is made up of 15 amino acids. The CDR3 protein is CASSSAGGSYNEQFF. The CDR3, as DNA: TGTGCCAGTAGTTCAGCGGGAGGGTCGTACAATGAGCAGTTCTTC.

J is TRBJ2-3 and V is TRBV12-3 or TRBV12-4; maybe TRBD1 (5 bases). Trimming pared 0 bases from V and 9 bases from J, leaving 16 bases between. This CDR3 has 15 residues. DNA for the CDR3: TGTGCCAGCAGTTTAGCGCTAAGGGGCCTTCTAACGCAGTATTTT. Amino acid sequence: CASSLALRGLLTQYF.

This rearrangement joins TRBV12-3 or TRBV12-4 to TRBJ2-3; D gene uncertain. The CDR3 covers 16 residues. V gave up 1 base and J gave up 1 base, with 12 bases separating them. CDR3 DNA: TGTGCCAGCAGTTTAGGTGGCATGCTGGGCACAGATACGCAGTATTTT. Amino acids: CASSLGGMLGTDTQYF.

This chain uses TRBV7-9 with TRBJ2-7, with D perhaps matching TRBD1 (6 bases). Trimming removed 4 bases at V and 1 base at J, with 14 bases between. CDR3 size: 15 residues. The V gene's germline CDR1 is SEHNR and CDR2 FQNEAQ (reference sequence). Here the CDR3 reads CASSSYSTGSYEQYF. CDR3 DNA: TGTGCCAGCAGCTCCTACTCGACAGGTTCCTACGAGCAGTACTTC.

At least ten counts were recorded for this clonotype. The chain uses TRBV12-3 or TRBV12-4 and TRBJ2-7, with D uncertain. This CDR3 spans 14 amino acids. Trimming left V 1 base short and J 1 base short, with 8 bases between. As DNA, the CDR3 is TGTGCCAGCAGTTTAGACGGCGGATCCTACGAGCAGTACTTC. Translating gives CASSLDGGSYEQYF.

There are many counts of this clonotype. J is TRBJ2-2 and V is TRBV12-3 or TRBV12-4; tentatively, D is TRBD1 (5 bases). V lost 3 bases, J lost 1 base, and 6 bases lay in between. The CDR3 contains 14 residues. As DNA, the CDR3 is TGTGCCAGCAGTTTCCAGGGGAACACCGGGGAGCTGTTTTTT. It encodes CASSFQGNTGELFF.

The chain joins TRBV25-1 to TRBJ2-7; D not certain. CDR1 is MGHDK and CDR2 is SYGVNS in the germline V gene. CDR3 length: 12 amino acids. Trimming cost V 5 bases and J 3 bases, with 8 bases left between them. DNA of the CDR3: TGTGCCAGCAGTCCGGAGTTCTACGAGCAGTACTTC. Translated, it gives CASSPEFYEQYF.

The rearrangement uses TRBV7-9 and TRBJ2-3, with TRBD1 matching 9 bases. Trimming removed 7 bases from V and 2 bases from J; junction bases left unmatched: 1. Germline V gene sequence: CDR1 SEHNR, CDR2 FQNEAQ (reference sequence). The CDR3 consists of 13 residues. CDR3 amino acids: CASKQGATDTQYF. The CDR3 DNA follows: TGTGCCAGCAAACAGGGGGCCACAGATACGCAGTATTTT.

This chain links TRBV7-9 with TRBJ1-4; TRBD1 matches 11 bases. V shed 5 bases, J shed 7 bases, and the junction held 6 bases outside the gene matches. The CDR3 extends over 15 amino acids. Germline-derived CDR1 and CDR2 are SEHNR and FQNEAQ (reference sequence). The CDR3 sequence is CASSASGTGGEKLFF. The CDR3 DNA reads as TGTGCCAGCAGCGCTTCCGGGACAGGGGGTGAAAAACTGTTTTTT. The full variable domain, rest sourced from reference TRBV7-9 and TRBJ1-4, is DTGVSQNPRHKITKRGQNVTFRCDPISEHNRLYWYRQTLGQGPEFLTYFQNEAQLEKSRLLSDRFSAERPKGSFSTLEIQRTEQGDSAMYLCASSASGTGGEKLFFGSGTQLSVL.

The table lists this clonotype with a few counts. The V call is TRBV6-2 or TRBV6-3, the J call TRBJ2-7; D remains ambiguous. The CDR3 consists of 12 residues. Deletions cut 1 base from V and 2 bases from J, with 3 bases between. CDR1 is MNHEY and CDR2 is SVGEGT in the germline V gene. The CDR3 nucleotides are TGTGCCAGCAGTTACTACACCTACGAGCAGTACTTC. It yields the protein CASSYYTYEQYF.

V usage is TRBV27 and J usage is TRBJ2-2, with D perhaps TRBD1 or TRBD2 (6 bases each). From germline, CDR1 is MNHEY and CDR2 SMNVEV (reference sequence). The germline V and J ends were trimmed by 8 bases and 7 bases, with 17 bases remaining between them. The CDR3 loop spans 14 amino acids. CDR3 sequence (DNA): TGTGCCAGCGGAATCGGGGGCACGAACGGGGAGCTGTTTTTT. Its translation: CASGIGGTNGELFF.

This chain links TRBV20-1 with TRBJ2-2, with D possibly being TRBD2 (5 bases). The CDR3 loop spans 13 amino acids. V lost 0 bases, J lost 4 bases, and 6 bases lay in between. Looked up from germline, CDR1 is DFQATT and CDR2 is SNEGSKA (reference sequence). CDR3 nucleotide sequence: TGCAGTGCTAGAGAGACTACCACCGGGGAGCTGTTTTTT. This codes for CSARETTTGELFF.

In this sample, this clonotype turned up a few times. The chain couples TRBV20-1 to TRBJ1-4; no clear D. V shed 7 bases and J shed 8 bases, with 17 bases lying between them. CDR1 is DFQATT, CDR2 SNEGSKA, per germline (reference sequence). The CDR3 runs 13 residues. This CDR3 is CSVPSSNSEKLFF. The CDR3 region has the DNA TGCAGTGTTCCCTCTTCTAACAGCGAAAAACTGTTTTTT.

This clonotype was detected only a few times. The chain has TRBV11-2 and TRBJ2-7; D is possibly TRBD1 (5 bases). The CDR3 loop spans 14 amino acids. Germline values: CDR1 SGHAT, CDR2 FQNNGV. Trimming stripped 2 bases from V and 6 bases from J, with 14 bases between. For the CDR3, the DNA is TGTGCCAGCAGCTTACAAGGACAACTCCTCGAGCAGTACTTC. Its protein product is CASSLQGQLLEQYF.

A few counts support this clonotype. The genes are TRBV12-3 or TRBV12-4 and TRBJ2-3; D unresolved. The CDR3 length is 14 residues. The V gene lost 4 bases and the J gene lost 4 bases, with 12 bases spanning the gap. This chain's CDR3 is CASSSLSTADTQYF. CDR3 bases: TGTGCCAGCAGTTCTCTATCTACCGCAGATACGCAGTATTTT.

The chain links TRBV29-1 to TRBJ2-6; D is possibly TRBD1 (6 bases). With 8 bases removed from V and 0 bases from J, the gap between germline ends came to 14 bases. Germline assignment: CDR1 SQVTM and CDR2 ANQGSEA. The CDR3 totals 15 residues. The CDR3 loop reads CSFTSGASGANVLTF. The CDR3 DNA follows: TGCAGCTTTACGTCAGGGGCCTCTGGGGCCAACGTCCTGACTTTC.